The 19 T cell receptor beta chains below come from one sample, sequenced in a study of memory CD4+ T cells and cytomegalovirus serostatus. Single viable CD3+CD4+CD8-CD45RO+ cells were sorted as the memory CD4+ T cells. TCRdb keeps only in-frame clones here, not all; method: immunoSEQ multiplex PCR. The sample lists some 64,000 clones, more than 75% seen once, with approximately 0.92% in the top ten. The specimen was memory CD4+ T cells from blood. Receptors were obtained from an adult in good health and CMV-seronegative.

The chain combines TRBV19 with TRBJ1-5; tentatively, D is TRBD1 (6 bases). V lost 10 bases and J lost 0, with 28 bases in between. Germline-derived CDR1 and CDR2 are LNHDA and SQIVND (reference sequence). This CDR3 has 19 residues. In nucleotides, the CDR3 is TGTGCCACCCTCGCGTCTAATCCGATCGGACAGCGTAGCAATCAGCCCCAGCATTTT. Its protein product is CATLASNPIGQRSNQPQHF. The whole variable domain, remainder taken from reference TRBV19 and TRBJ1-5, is DGGITQSPKYLFRKEGQNVTLSCEQNLNHDAMYWYRQDPGQGLRLIYYSQIVNDFQKGDIAEGYSVSREKKESFPLTVTSAQKNPTAFYLCATLASNPIGQRSNQPQHFGDGTRLSIL.

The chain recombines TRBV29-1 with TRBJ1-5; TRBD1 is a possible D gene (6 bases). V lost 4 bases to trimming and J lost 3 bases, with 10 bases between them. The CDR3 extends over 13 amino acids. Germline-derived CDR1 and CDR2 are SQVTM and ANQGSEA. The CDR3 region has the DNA TGCAGCGTTGGGACAGCCTACAATCAGCCCCAGCATTTT. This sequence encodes CSVGTAYNQPQHF. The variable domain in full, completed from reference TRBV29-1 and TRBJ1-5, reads SAVISQKPSRDICQRGTSLTIQCQVDSQVTMMFWYRQQPGQSLTLIATANQGSEATYESGFVIDKFPISRPNLTFSTLTVSNMSPEDSSIYLCSVGTAYNQPQHFGDGTRLSIL.

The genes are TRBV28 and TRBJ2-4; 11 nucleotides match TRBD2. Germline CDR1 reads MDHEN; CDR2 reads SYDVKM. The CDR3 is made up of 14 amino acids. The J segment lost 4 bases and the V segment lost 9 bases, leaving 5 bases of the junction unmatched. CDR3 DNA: TGTGCCAGTATGACTAGCGGGAAGAAAAACATTCAGTACTTC. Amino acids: CASMTSGKKNIQYF.

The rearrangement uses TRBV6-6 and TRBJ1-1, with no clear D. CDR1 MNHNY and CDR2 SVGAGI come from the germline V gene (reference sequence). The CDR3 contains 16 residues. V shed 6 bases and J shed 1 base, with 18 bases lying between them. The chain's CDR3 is CASSPRPGSGNTEAFF. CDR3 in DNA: TGTGCCAGCAGCCCAAGACCCGGGAGTGGGAACACTGAAGCTTTCTTT.

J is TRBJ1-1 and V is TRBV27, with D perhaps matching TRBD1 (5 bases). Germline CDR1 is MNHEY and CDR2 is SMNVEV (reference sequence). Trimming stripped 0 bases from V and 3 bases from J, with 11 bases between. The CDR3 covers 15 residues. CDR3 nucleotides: TGTGCCAGCAGTTTATCAGGGGACCGGGACACTGAAGCTTTCTTT. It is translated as CASSLSGDRDTEAFF.

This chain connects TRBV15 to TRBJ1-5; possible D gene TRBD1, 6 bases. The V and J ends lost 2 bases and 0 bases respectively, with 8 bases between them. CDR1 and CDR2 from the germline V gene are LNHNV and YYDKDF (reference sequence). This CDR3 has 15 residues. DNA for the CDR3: TGTGCCACCAGCAGAATACAGGGTAGCAATCAGCCCCAGCATTTT. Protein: CATSRIQGSNQPQHF.

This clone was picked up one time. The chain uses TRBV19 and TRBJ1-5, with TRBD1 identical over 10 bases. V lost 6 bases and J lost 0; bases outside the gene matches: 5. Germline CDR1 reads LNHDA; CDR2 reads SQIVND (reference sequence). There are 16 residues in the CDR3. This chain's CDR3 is CASRSGTGDSNQPQHF. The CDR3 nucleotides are TGTGCCAGTAGGTCCGGGACAGGGGATAGCAATCAGCCCCAGCATTTT.

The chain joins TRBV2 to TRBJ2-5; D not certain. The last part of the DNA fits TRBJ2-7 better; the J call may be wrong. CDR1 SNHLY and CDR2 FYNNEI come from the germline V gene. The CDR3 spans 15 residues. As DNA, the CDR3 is TGTGCCAGCAGTGATTTGTCAGGCGCAAGCTACGAGCAGTACTTC. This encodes CASSDLSGASYEQYF.

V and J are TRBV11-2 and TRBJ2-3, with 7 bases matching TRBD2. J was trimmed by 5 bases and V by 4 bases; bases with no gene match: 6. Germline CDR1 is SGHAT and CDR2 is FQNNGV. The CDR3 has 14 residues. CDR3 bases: TGTGCCAGCAGCTCGTGGGAGGGAGGAGATACGCAGTATTTT. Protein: CASSSWEGGDTQYF.

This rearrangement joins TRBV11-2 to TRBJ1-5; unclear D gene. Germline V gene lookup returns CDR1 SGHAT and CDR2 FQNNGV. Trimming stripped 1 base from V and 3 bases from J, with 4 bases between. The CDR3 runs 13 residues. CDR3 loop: CASSLVNNQPQHF. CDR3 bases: TGTGCCAGCAGCTTAGTTAACAATCAGCCCCAGCATTTT.

CDR3 region: CASSSSDGGPNEKLFF. The CDR3 nucleotides read TGTGCCAGCAGCTCCTCCGACGGTGGACCTAATGAAAAACTGTTTTTT. The chain carries TRBV7-9 and TRBJ1-4; no clear D. V lost 4 bases to trimming and J lost 3 bases, with 15 bases between them. CDR1 and CDR2 (germline): SEHNR, FQNEAQ (reference sequence). This CDR3 is built from 16 residues.

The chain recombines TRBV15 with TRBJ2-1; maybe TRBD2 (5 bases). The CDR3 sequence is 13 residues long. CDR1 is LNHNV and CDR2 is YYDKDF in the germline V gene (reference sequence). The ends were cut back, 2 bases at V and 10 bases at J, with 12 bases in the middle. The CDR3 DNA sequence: TGTGCCACCAGCAGATCCTCAGGAGGAGAGCAGTTCTTC. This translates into CATSRSSGGEQFF.

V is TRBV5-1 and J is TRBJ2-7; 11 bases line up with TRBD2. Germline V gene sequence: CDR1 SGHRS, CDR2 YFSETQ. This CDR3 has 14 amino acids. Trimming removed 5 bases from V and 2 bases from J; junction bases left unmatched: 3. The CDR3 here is CASRRLAGPYEQYF. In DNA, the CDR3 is TGCGCCAGCAGACGACTAGCGGGACCCTACGAGCAGTACTTC.

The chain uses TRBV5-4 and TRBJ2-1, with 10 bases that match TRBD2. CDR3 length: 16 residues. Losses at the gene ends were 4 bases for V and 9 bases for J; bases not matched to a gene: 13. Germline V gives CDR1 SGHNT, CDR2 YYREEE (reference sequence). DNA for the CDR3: TGTGCCAGCAGCCCGGGGGGGCTAGCGGGAGTGGGTGAGCAGTTCTTC. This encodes CASSPGGLAGVGEQFF.

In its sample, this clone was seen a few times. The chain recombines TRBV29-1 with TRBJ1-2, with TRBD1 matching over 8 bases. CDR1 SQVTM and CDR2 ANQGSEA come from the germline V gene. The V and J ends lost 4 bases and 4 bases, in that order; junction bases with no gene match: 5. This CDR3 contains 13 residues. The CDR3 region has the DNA TGCAGCGTTGGGACAGGGTCCCGCTATGGCTACACCTTC. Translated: CSVGTGSRYGYTF.

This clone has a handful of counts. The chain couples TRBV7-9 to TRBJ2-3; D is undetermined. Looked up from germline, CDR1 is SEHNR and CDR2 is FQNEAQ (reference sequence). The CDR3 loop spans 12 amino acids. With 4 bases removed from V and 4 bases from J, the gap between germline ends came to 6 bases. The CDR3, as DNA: TGTGCCAGCAGCTCCGGCCCAGATACGCAGTATTTT. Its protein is CASSSGPDTQYF.

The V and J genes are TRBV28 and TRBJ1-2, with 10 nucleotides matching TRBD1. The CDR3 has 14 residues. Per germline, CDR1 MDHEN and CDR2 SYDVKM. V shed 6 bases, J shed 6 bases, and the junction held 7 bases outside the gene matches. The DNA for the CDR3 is TGTGCCAGCAGGACGACAGGGGGCTTGGATGGCTACACCTTC. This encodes CASRTTGGLDGYTF.

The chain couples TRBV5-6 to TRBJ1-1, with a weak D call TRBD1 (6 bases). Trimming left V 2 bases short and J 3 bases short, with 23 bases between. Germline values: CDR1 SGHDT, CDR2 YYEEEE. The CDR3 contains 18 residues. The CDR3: CASSFRRTILGGHTEAFF. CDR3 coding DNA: TGTGCCAGCAGCTTCCGACGGACCATTTTAGGGGGGCACACTGAAGCTTTCTTT.

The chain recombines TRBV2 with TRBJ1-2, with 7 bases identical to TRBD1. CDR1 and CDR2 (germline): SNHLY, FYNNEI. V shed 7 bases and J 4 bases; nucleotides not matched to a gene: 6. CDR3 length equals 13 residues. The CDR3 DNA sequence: TGTGCCAGCATTAGGGACAGTTCCTATGGCTACACCTTC. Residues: CASIRDSSYGYTF.